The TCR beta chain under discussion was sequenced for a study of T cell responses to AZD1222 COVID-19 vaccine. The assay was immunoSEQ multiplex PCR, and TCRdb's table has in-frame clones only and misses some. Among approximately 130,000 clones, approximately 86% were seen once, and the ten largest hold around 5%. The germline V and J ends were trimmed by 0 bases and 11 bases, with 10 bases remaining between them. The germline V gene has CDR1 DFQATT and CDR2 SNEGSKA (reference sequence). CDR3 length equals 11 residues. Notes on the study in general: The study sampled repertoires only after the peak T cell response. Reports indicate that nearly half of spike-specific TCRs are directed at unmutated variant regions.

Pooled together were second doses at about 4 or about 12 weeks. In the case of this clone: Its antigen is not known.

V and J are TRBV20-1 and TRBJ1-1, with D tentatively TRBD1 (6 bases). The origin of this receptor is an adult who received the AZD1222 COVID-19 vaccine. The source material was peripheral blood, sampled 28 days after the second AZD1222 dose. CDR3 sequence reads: CSARDRQGAFF. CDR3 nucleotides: TGCAGTGCTAGAGATAGGCAGGGGGCTTTCTTT.